Here is one T cell receptor beta chain with its context. This clone has more than one count but fewer than ten. Its specific antigen is unknown. Base qualities were left out, and no much larger clone turns up one base away. The CDR3 starts with the cysteine, ends with the phenylalanine, and has 12 residues. CDR3 DNA is the only sequence kept; it has 36 bases, read in frame from the first base. V and J lose 0 bases and 8 bases, and a span of 5 bases separates them. The germline V gene (reference sequence) specifies MNHNY as CDR1 and SVGAGI as CDR2. The sample comes from a study of OX40 agonist ivuxolimab in advanced cancers. Background on the whole study: Ivuxolimab, which targeted the costimulatory receptor OX40 (CD134), was an agonistic, fully human IgG2 monoclonal antibody. Intravenous ivuxolimab was administered to patients every 2 weeks at six dose levels: 0.01, 0.1, 0.3, 1.5, 3 and 10 mg/kg. Of the 52 patients in dose escalation, about 20 had hepatocellular carcinoma, around 15 had melanoma, 9 had renal cell carcinoma and 9 had head and neck cancer. The dose-escalation cohort was roughly 87% male with a mean age of roughly 60 years, ranging from roughly 20 to 85. Prior anti-PD-1, anti-PD-L1 or anti-CTLA-4 therapy was permitted, and checkpoint inhibitors had been received by 40% to 50% of dose-escalation patients. Partial responses occurred in three dose-escalation patients: two with cutaneous melanoma and one with hepatocellular carcinoma. The purpose of peripheral TCRbeta sequencing was to test whether ivuxolimab changed TCR sequence diversity and led to clonal T-cell expansion. The paper describes the monotherapy dose-escalation part (N ≈ 52 patients) of the phase I trial of ivuxolimab. Overall study results and their limits: At doses from 0.1 to 3.0 mg/kg, clonal expansion was seen in both CD4+ and CD8+ blood T cells between baseline and week 6. Low levels of normalized T-cell clonal expansion were also seen in some patients who did not respond. On average, CD8+ T cells showed more expanded clones than CD4+ T cells after ivuxolimab. The antigen specificity of the peripheral T cells that underwent clonal expansion was not determined. In the 0.1-3.0 mg/kg groups, partial responders were among the patients with the lowest normalized peripheral clonal expansion, particularly in CD8+ T cells.

Genomic DNA was extracted from sorted cells for sequencing of the TCRbeta CDR3 region. TCRbeta CDR3 regions were sequenced using the immunoSEQ Assay. TCRdb took over this immuneACCESS table, retaining in-frame rearrangements with V and J assigned. Such tables are incomplete; in checked studies, under half of the missing clones stem from an unresolved V gene, and the remainder is unexplained. The sample table lists tens of thousands of clones, approximately 83% of them with a count of one. Around 50% of the sample lies in the top ten. Patients with autoimmune disease history or receiving systemic immunosuppression were excluded from the trial. Peripheral blood for TCR sequencing was collected from all dose cohorts at baseline, on cycle 4 day 1, and on cycle 7 day 1. The samples were taken from a phase I, first-in-human, multicenter, open-label dose-escalation trial of ivuxolimab. The trial enrolled adults with locally advanced or metastatic head and neck squamous cell, hepatocellular, melanoma or renal cell carcinoma. Before TCR sequencing, CD4+ T cells and CD8+ T cells were sorted from peripheral blood as separate populations.

The chain links TRBV6-6 with TRBJ2-1; the D gene is unclear. The sequence came from an adult with an advanced solid tumor such as melanoma, head and neck, liver or kidney cancer. The sample here was CD4+ or CD8+ T cells sorted from blood, taken in a trial of the OX40 agonist ivuxolimab. The CDR3 is CASSYSRHEQFF. The nucleotide sequence is TGTGCCAGCAGTTACTCCCGGCATGAGCAGTTCTTC.